This T cell receptor (beta chain) originates from a study of shared clonotypes between healthy human individuals. In germline, CDR1 is LNHDA, CDR2 SQIVND (reference sequence). CDR3 length: 18 amino acids. Trimming stripped 4 bases from V and 0 bases from J, with 18 bases between. Naivety among CD8 cells was defined by CD45RO negativity and positive CCR7 selection, thereby excluding terminally differentiated effector memory CD45RA+ cells. Per the original data handling: ImmunoSEQ yielded junction-only sequences lacking quality scores, so filtering differed. Generated by immunoSEQ multiplex PCR, the TCRdb table keeps only in-frame clones and is missing some. V and J calls and clone size come straight from that table; D and trimming were deduced from the DNA. The table lists about 680,000 clones, 90% to 95% of them singletons.

The clonotype comes from a man aged 30 to 39 in good health. The chain is built from TRBV19 and TRBJ2-2, with D perhaps TRBD1 (6 bases). The sample taken for sequencing was naive CD8+ T cells sorted from blood. This chain's CDR3 is CASSTHNRDTPNTGELFF. CDR3 in DNA: TGTGCCAGTAGTACACATAACCGGGACACGCCGAACACCGGGGAGCTGTTTTTT.